This TCR beta chain derives from a study of T cells in Graves' hyperthyroidism and ophthalmopathy (dated 2019 in TCRdb). Notes on the research overall: Peripheral blood samples were taken at the time of initial diagnosis, prior to any treatment. To identify distinguishing TCR V-J signatures, a discovery cohort of 90 to 100 patients was used, comprising 43 with Graves' ophthalmopathy and 57 with stable Graves' hyperthyroidism. Prospective prediction of ophthalmopathy was tested in an independent validation cohort consisting of some 18 hyperthyroidism patients and more than 15 patients who later progressed to ophthalmopathy. The 100 or so discovery patients were divided at random into training and test sets in a 7:3 ratio. In addition, the study compared T-cell repertoires in thyroid tissue and in blood from roughly 6 Graves' hyperthyroidism patients. Once sampling was done, hyperthyroidism patients were given methimazole at a starting dose of 30 mg daily, whereas ophthalmopathy patients were given high-dose intravenous methylprednisolone. According to the paper, TCR Vbeta CDR3 sequencing was carried out on over 130 peripheral blood samples, which came from approximately 43 ophthalmopathy, 70 to 80 hyperthyroidism and approximately 17 progressor patients.

General conclusions and limits of the study: A 13 V-J signature model separated ophthalmopathy from stable hyperthyroidism, with around 90% sensitivity and around 84% specificity in cross-validation and 80%/75% in testing. In validation, the model predicted progression to ophthalmopathy a median of roughly 6.5 months before onset, with roughly 71% sensitivity and about 75% specificity. Most expanded thyroid clonotypes (frequency above 0.001) were also detected in blood, a finding suggesting that blood repertoires may reflect thyroid immune responses. Sample size was not statistically predetermined, and investigators were not blinded to group allocation.

Stable Graves' hyperthyroidism was defined as the absence of progression to ophthalmopathy over 18 months of follow-up. Hyperthyroidism patients were newly diagnosed, with disease duration under 2 months, and aged 18 to 65 years. Patients with uncontrolled infections, other autoimmune diseases, pregnancy or lactation were excluded. Clinical symptoms, serum thyroxine and TRAb, thyroid ultrasound, and orbital computed tomography formed the basis for the diagnoses. PBMCs were isolated from approximately 10 ml of fresh peripheral blood by Ficoll-Paque density gradient centrifugation. Total RNA was extracted using Trizol reagent, and RNA quality was assessed on an Agilent 2100 Bioanalyzer. The TCR beta CDR3 regions were amplified from RNA transcripts. For the first round of RT-PCR on the TCR CDR3, the HTBI primer set was used together with the Qiagen OneStep RT-PCR kit. Libraries were constructed in a second round of multiplex PCR, after which size selection and purification were carried out. Sequencing of the libraries was done on an Illumina HiSeq2000 using paired-end 100 bp reads. The authors processed their data as follows. Raw data were processed with SOAPnuke, discarding reads with adapters, uncalled bases, mean Phred below 15, or no exact constant-primer or identifier match. High-quality paired reads were merged using COPE v1.2.5, and each unique nucleotide sequence was defined as a clonotype. MiTCR v1.1 was used to align the clonotypes against IMGT TRBV, TRBD and TRBJ reference segments. Only V-J combinations with frequency above 0.0001, covering about 99% of repertoires, were analysed. The TCS score was defined as the ratio of F50 (clonal expansion) to E x V (chaos), calculated using BLOSUM62-based TCRdist between CDR3 peptides within each V-J. Welch's t-statistics and random forest reduced 514 V-J features to roughly 13, which were used in a naive Bayes classifier (R e1071). TCRdb ran its own pipeline on the public reads, namely fastp trimming at Q25 and MiXCR clone calling, and kept in-frame beta chains. CDR3 protein duplicates are merged, each entry listing the most common genes and DNA. Here the V and J calls rest on TCRdb's processing, not on the authors' analysis. In all, the sample holds around 420,000 distinct CDR3 sequences, and about 15% of those were seen once. Roughly an eighth of the sample goes to the ten largest clones.

Remarks on this clonotype: Its specific antigen is unknown. The record has no base qualities; no much larger clone is one base away.

The material sequenced was blood. The clonotype was recovered from a woman between 18 and 29 years old with Graves' hyperthyroidism.

DNA sequence: TGTGCCAGCAGTCCTAATTATTCACCCCTCCACTTT. This is translated as CASSPNYSPLHF. The rearranged chain carries TRBV12-3 or TRBV12-4 and TRBJ1-6; there is no confident call for the D gene. A distance of 7 bases separates the germline ends of V and J, which lose 5 bases and 8 bases respectively. From the cysteine through the phenylalanine, the CDR3 covers 12 amino acids. Of the read, only the CDR3 DNA is kept; its 36 bases are in frame from base 1.